This T cell receptor beta chain was sequenced in a study of cytomegalovirus exposure and HLA in healthy donors (dated by TCRdb to 2015 to 2018). For the wider study: In an earlier analysis of roughly 500 of the donors, 276 Gb of sequence data and 90 million to 120 million unique TCR beta sequences from some 170 million T cells were reported. Of the 300 to 450 genotyped donors, over 65% fell in the genetic ancestry cluster associated with self-reported Caucasian donors. Across approximately 400 genotyped donors of the cohort, an average of approximately 200,000 unique TCR beta nucleotide sequences per donor were sequenced, and roughly 17% of those sequences were non-productive. A separate validation cohort of about 110 different subjects was used in addition to the 666-subject first cohort. Both class I and class II loci were covered by HLA typing, at four-digit resolution. An early release that covered 640 HLA-typed donors contained about 290 gigabases of sequencing data and about 93 million unique TCR sequences. A later genetic analysis took genome-wide SNP genotypes for about three fifths of the 666 donors and used that subset as a discovery cohort. The study aimed to test whether cataloging public T cell receptors could reveal signatures of past pathogen exposure. Donor age, sex, ethnicity and CMV serostatus were compiled together with the repertoire data. Rather than using new phenotypic data, the later analysis identified candidate immune exposures from TCR beta sequences and from how often those sequences occurred across donors. To predict cytomegalovirus infection status, the study combined high-throughput TCR immunosequencing, statistical association of individual TCRs with disease status, and machine learning. The number of typed donors differed by locus: about 620-640 for A, B, C, DRB1 and DQB1; 500 to 550 for DQA1; over 600 for DPA1; and some 450 for DPB1. Every discovery cohort repertoire had been produced on one sequencing platform. To study patterns of TCR occurrence, a later analysis re-analyzed previously published TCR beta repertoires from 650 to 750 donors and added high-resolution HLA genotyping. An earlier analysis of 587 of the donors applied high-throughput TCR beta sequencing to assess whether each TCR beta V gene segment acted as functional or pseudogenic. The T cell repertoires of 666 subjects were profiled by immunosequencing and related to cytomegalovirus serostatus. Because of strong linkage in the cohort, roughly five DR-DQ haplotypes were treated as single units for association and clustering. The paper as a whole reports these results and caveats: The sequencing pipeline was judged likely to have produced a cluster of highly shared sequence variants as a technical artifact. Roughly uniform sequencing depth across donors was assumed in presence/absence analyses, although this assumption may not hold. Some IMGT-functional V segments, including TRBV6-2 and TRBV6-3, could not be distinguished by the 87-base-pair reads and were therefore excluded. A few of the identified cytomegalovirus-associated TCR beta chains were confirmed in vitro to be specific for cytomegalovirus antigens. A later analysis associated some 17,000 TCR beta sequences with specific HLA alleles at a false discovery rate of 0.05. In a later analysis, the rate of TCR association differed among HLA loci, with DRB1 alleles having the most associated TCRs and HLA-C alleles having the fewest. HLA typing was unavailable for some donors at each locus, so association tests used only the typed subset. Strong co-occurrence of HLA alleles, especially DR and DQ, made assigning TCR associations to individual alleles difficult. Broadly in line with IMGT annotations, most TCR beta V segments showed up in productive rearrangements about 87% or about 30% of the time in an earlier analysis of under 700 of the donors. The only immune exposure information available for the cohort was CMV serostatus. A total of about 150 TCR beta chains were listed by the study as associated with cytomegalovirus. According to a later genetic analysis, donors in an Asian-associated ancestry cluster had fewer N-insertions in productive TCRs than the approximately 610-donor mean. In a later analysis, several top co-occurrence clusters were reported to appear linked to parvovirus B19, influenza, CMV and Epstein-Barr virus. In a later analysis, HLA-associated TCR beta chains were found to be more clonally expanded and to have lower generation probabilities than equally common non-associated chains. Correlated functional status among segregating V segments might be attributable to linkage disequilibrium, but an unknown experimental factor could not be ruled out. In this cohort, only TCR beta chains were sequenced, and detectable features were limited by the absence of alpha or paired-chain data. Roughly 15 rarely observed V segments, including chromosome 9 orphons, were excluded from the earlier analysis of 550 to 700 of the donors because counts were too low. The authors suggested that the approach could potentially be generalized to other disease states and immunological phenotypes. An association between a missense DCLRE1C variant and V-gene and J-gene trimming of TCR beta chains was found in a later genetic analysis and replicated in an independent cohort. In both the original and validation cohorts, the classifier was reported to diagnose cytomegalovirus status with high specificity and sensitivity. In a later analysis, most CMV-associated TCR beta chains were found to appear HLA-restricted, with HLA associations seemingly driven largely by CMV exposure. A further reported finding was that TCR beta sequences accurately predicted the HLA-A and HLA-B alleles for most subjects in the first cohort. Most TCR sequences were seen in very few donors, while some public TCRs were found in many individuals.

On this clone: Its antigen remains unidentified.

Library creation used the immunoSEQ multiplex PCR assay. The multiplex PCR relied on a mix of 60 forward primers for TCR Vbeta segments and 13 reverse primers for TCR Jbeta segments. Amplification of the CDR3 region of rearranged TCR beta genes was performed with a multiplex PCR assay on genomic DNA. The amplified TCR beta libraries were sequenced on the Illumina HiSeq System as 87-base-pair reads. In the original analysis: Across the 600 to 700 repertoires, a later analysis counted 80 million or so unique TCR beta chains, roughly 11 million of which were shared by at least two donors. Raw reads were error-corrected and collapsed into unique sequences with a nearest-neighbor algorithm that merged closely related sequences to remove PCR and sequencing errors. V, D and J gene segments were assigned by aligning CDR3 sequences to IMGT reference sequences. Each retained sequence needed at least a six-nucleotide match to both a V gene segment and a J gene segment. A rearrangement was called productive if the CDR3 had no stop codons and remained in frame with V and J, and every other rearrangement was called non-productive. Following IMGT convention, CDR3 was defined as the stretch from the second conserved V-encoded cysteine to the conserved J-encoded phenylalanine. In an earlier analysis of around 640 of the donors, sequences lacking an unambiguous match to a single V gene segment were excluded. An earlier analysis of about 600 of the donors called V segments functional above 56.7% productive rearrangements and segregating when the between-donor standard deviation exceeded 5%. To diagnose cytomegalovirus status from the catalog of TCR beta chain sequences, a statistical classification framework was built. In a later analysis, V and J genes were assigned by comparing TCR nucleotide sequences against IMGT/GENE-DB human TR gene sequences. The TCRdist pipeline was used in a later analysis to assign CDR3 sequences and most-parsimonious VDJ recombination scenarios. A later analysis defined each TCR beta chain by its CDR3 amino acid sequence plus V-gene family, and excluded reads lacking a unique V-gene family. In a later analysis, a few hundred highly shared, low-generation-probability nucleotide sequences were removed to address suspected cross-contamination and a sequencing artifact. In a later analysis, a clonal expansion index for each public chain was calculated from normalized within-repertoire ranks of inferred template counts. Generation probabilities in a later analysis came from a VDJ recombination model fitted to out-of-frame rearrangements, and those results were checked against IGoR. In a later analysis, TCR-TCR, TCR-HLA and TCR-CMV co-occurrence was scored with hypergeometric tests, and a repertoire-size bias correction was applied to TCR pairs. To estimate false discovery rates, a later analysis permuted the HLA or CMV assignments 20 times. In a later analysis, co-occurring TCRs were grouped using DBSCAN, and TCRdist sequence similarity was added for clustering within HLA-allele-positive subsets. Repertoires with fewer than 30,000 or more than 120,000 public chains were left out of co-occurrence clustering, as were a handful of repertoires with anomalous nucleotide sharing. The clones in this table, taken by TCRdb from immuneACCESS, are in-frame only. Not every clone is retained; where verified, under half of the shortfall comes from an unresolved V gene, and the cause of the rest is unknown. That table gives V, J and clone size, and the DNA gave D and trimming. The record for this sample contains about 200,000 clones. The ten largest make up 0.74% of the sample.

Trimmed from V: 5 bases; trimmed from J: 2 bases; junction bases lacking a gene match: 10. The CDR3 sequence holds 16 residues, the cysteine and phenylalanine included. Only CDR3 DNA is held: 48 bases, read in frame from base 1. CDR1 is given as SGHVS and CDR2 as FQNEAQ, both from the germline V gene. The cohort comprised around 690 healthy bone marrow donors. At the time of sampling, every cohort member was nominally healthy, though immune exposures that went unrecorded were likely present. The donor tested CMV seronegative, placing the donor among the 350 or so seronegative members of the cohort. A peripheral blood sample was collected from each donor, and TCR beta sequencing was performed on peripheral blood mononuclear cells. Genomic DNA was extracted from the blood cell samples with the Qiagen DNeasy Blood Extraction Kit.

Sequencing used PBMCs. The V and J segments used are TRBV7-8 and TRBJ2-7, with 9 middle bases fitting TRBD1. The TCR comes from a boy younger than 18 in good health and CMV-seronegative. In nucleotides, the sequence is TGTGCCAGCAGCCTAGGAGGACAGGGGCCCCCCTACGAGCAGTACTTC. Translated, it reads CASSLGGQGPPYEQYF.